The rows below give T cell receptor beta chains drawn from one sample of a study of cytomegalovirus exposure and HLA in healthy donors. The protocol was immunoSEQ multiplex PCR, while the TCRdb copy is restricted to in-frame clones and leaves out a portion. The sample lists fewer than 150,000 clones, about 86% occurring once. The sequencing sample was made of PBMCs. These receptor sequences come from a man aged 35 to 55 in good health and CMV-seropositive. Each CDR3 is given with its conserved first and last residue. Each record gives: V gene, clone size, D gene, CDR3 length, J gene, CDR3 protein, CDR3 DNA. D genes are given only for firm matches. Rows give clone size only sometimes, using once, few, many, or a class for an expanded clone.

v_call: TRBV7-2
clone_size: few
d_call: .
cdr3_length: 14
j_call: TRBJ2-1
cdr3_aa: CASSTYAASHEQFF
cdr3_nt: TGTGCCAGCAGCACATATGCGGCTAGCCATGAGCAGTTCTTC

v_call: TRBV2
clone_size: .
d_call: TRBD1
cdr3_length: 15
j_call: TRBJ1-5
cdr3_aa: CASTGQGAGNQPQHF
cdr3_nt: TGTGCCAGCACGGGACAGGGGGCAGGCAATCAGCCCCAGCATTTT

v_call: TRBV2
clone_size: few
d_call: TRBD2
cdr3_length: 17
j_call: TRBJ2-7
cdr3_aa: CASSEGNGGMLTYEQYF
cdr3_nt: TGTGCCAGCAGTGAAGGGAACGGGGGGATGCTAACCTACGAGCAGTACTTC

v_call: TRBV10-3
clone_size: .
d_call: .
cdr3_length: 14
j_call: TRBJ1-2
cdr3_aa: CAISDRVRDHGYTF
cdr3_nt: TGTGCCATCAGTGACAGGGTAAGGGATCATGGCTACACCTTC

v_call: TRBV5-6
clone_size: .
d_call: .
cdr3_length: 15
j_call: TRBJ1-4
cdr3_aa: CASSLLGSTNEKLFF
cdr3_nt: TGTGCCAGCAGCTTATTAGGGAGCACTAATGAAAAACTGTTTTTT

v_call: TRBV27
clone_size: .
d_call: TRBD2
cdr3_length: 16
j_call: TRBJ2-1
cdr3_aa: CASSLKSGGTYNEQFF
cdr3_nt: TGTGCCAGCAGTTTAAAGAGCGGGGGTACCTACAATGAGCAGTTCTTC

v_call: TRBV6-5
clone_size: .
d_call: .
cdr3_length: 14
j_call: TRBJ2-7
cdr3_aa: CASSYSLMSYEQYF
cdr3_nt: TGTGCCAGCAGTTACTCTTTAATGTCCTACGAGCAGTACTTC

v_call: TRBV5-4
clone_size: .
d_call: .
cdr3_length: 12
j_call: TRBJ1-5
cdr3_aa: CASSFRGGPQHF
cdr3_nt: TGTGCCAGCAGCTTTCGGGGAGGGCCCCAGCATTTT

v_call: TRBV7-3
clone_size: .
d_call: TRBD2
cdr3_length: 15
j_call: TRBJ2-1
cdr3_aa: CASSLASGLYNEQFF
cdr3_nt: TGTGCCAGCAGCTTGGCTAGCGGGCTGTACAATGAGCAGTTCTTC

v_call: TRBV5-6
clone_size: .
d_call: .
cdr3_length: 15
j_call: TRBJ1-2
cdr3_aa: CVSSLSGFTDYGYTF
cdr3_nt: TGTGTCAGCAGCTTAAGCGGGTTTACGGACTATGGCTACACCTTC

v_call: TRBV27
clone_size: .
d_call: TRBD1
cdr3_length: 14
j_call: TRBJ2-7
cdr3_aa: CASSLADRGEEQYF
cdr3_nt: TGTGCCAGCAGTTTAGCGGACAGGGGGGAGGAGCAGTACTTC

v_call: TRBV7-8
clone_size: .
d_call: .
cdr3_length: 12
j_call: TRBJ2-7
cdr3_aa: CASSFQGYEQYF
cdr3_nt: TGTGCCAGCAGCTTTCAGGGATACGAGCAGTACTTC

v_call: TRBV5-1
clone_size: .
d_call: TRBD2
cdr3_length: 15
j_call: TRBJ2-7
cdr3_aa: CASSDPGTSGYEQYF
cdr3_nt: TGCGCCAGCAGCGACCCCGGGACTAGCGGTTACGAGCAGTACTTC

v_call: TRBV4-1
clone_size: .
d_call: TRBD1
cdr3_length: 14
j_call: TRBJ1-2
cdr3_aa: CASSKDRSGYGYTF
cdr3_nt: TGCGCCAGCAGCAAGGACAGGTCTGGATATGGCTACACCTTC

v_call: TRBV5-1
clone_size: .
d_call: .
cdr3_length: 15
j_call: TRBJ2-3
cdr3_aa: CASSLAWATSDTQYF
cdr3_nt: TGCGCCAGCAGCTTGGCCTGGGCTACTTCAGATACGCAGTATTTT

v_call: TRBV6-5
clone_size: .
d_call: TRBD2
cdr3_length: 16
j_call: TRBJ2-1
cdr3_aa: CASSYSFSGGAGEQFF
cdr3_nt: TGTGCCAGCAGTTACTCCTTCAGCGGGGGGGCTGGGGAGCAGTTCTTC

v_call: TRBV20-1
clone_size: once
d_call: .
cdr3_length: 11
j_call: TRBJ2-7
cdr3_aa: CSATTEYEQYF
cdr3_nt: TGCAGTGCCACGACAGAATACGAGCAGTACTTC

v_call: TRBV11-3
clone_size: .
d_call: TRBD2
cdr3_length: 14
j_call: TRBJ2-5
cdr3_aa: CASSLGTSAETQYF
cdr3_nt: TGTGCCAGCAGCTTAGGGACTAGCGCCGAGACCCAGTACTTC

v_call: TRBV27
clone_size: .
d_call: .
cdr3_length: 14
j_call: TRBJ2-7
cdr3_aa: CASTRRAGWYEQYF
cdr3_nt: TGTGCCAGCACCAGGAGGGCAGGGTGGTACGAGCAGTACTTC

v_call: TRBV5-6
clone_size: .
d_call: .
cdr3_length: 13
j_call: TRBJ2-7
cdr3_aa: CASSWADSYEQYF
cdr3_nt: TGTGCCAGCAGCTGGGCAGACTCCTACGAGCAGTACTTC

v_call: TRBV7-9
clone_size: .
d_call: .
cdr3_length: 11
j_call: TRBJ1-1
cdr3_aa: CASTSGGGTFF
cdr3_nt: TGTGCCAGCACCTCGGGGGGGGGAACTTTCTTT

v_call: TRBV7-8
clone_size: .
d_call: .
cdr3_length: 15
j_call: TRBJ1-3
cdr3_aa: CASSSQATSGNTIYF
cdr3_nt: TGTGCCAGCAGCTCGCAGGCCACCTCTGGAAACACCATATATTTT

v_call: TRBV11-2
clone_size: .
d_call: .
cdr3_length: 16
j_call: TRBJ1-1
cdr3_aa: CASSLILSRMNTEAFF
cdr3_nt: TGTGCCAGCAGCCTTATTCTTTCCAGGATGAACACTGAAGCTTTCTTT

v_call: TRBV14
clone_size: .
d_call: .
cdr3_length: 12
j_call: TRBJ2-7
cdr3_aa: CASSLGYYEQYF
cdr3_nt: TGTGCCAGCAGCCTCGGTTACTACGAGCAGTACTTC

v_call: TRBV7-9
clone_size: once
d_call: TRBD1
cdr3_length: 14
j_call: TRBJ2-5
cdr3_aa: CASSLVGQQETQYF
cdr3_nt: TGTGCCAGCAGCTTAGTGGGACAGCAAGAGACCCAGTACTTC

v_call: TRBV7-9
clone_size: .
d_call: .
cdr3_length: 12
j_call: TRBJ2-7
cdr3_aa: CSSSSDSSEQYF
cdr3_nt: TGTTCCAGCAGCTCGGACTCGAGCGAGCAGTACTTC

v_call: TRBV27
clone_size: .
d_call: .
cdr3_length: 15
j_call: TRBJ1-2
cdr3_aa: CASSRVGEGGYGYTF
cdr3_nt: TGTGCCAGCAGTCGGGTCGGTGAAGGTGGCTATGGCTACACCTTC